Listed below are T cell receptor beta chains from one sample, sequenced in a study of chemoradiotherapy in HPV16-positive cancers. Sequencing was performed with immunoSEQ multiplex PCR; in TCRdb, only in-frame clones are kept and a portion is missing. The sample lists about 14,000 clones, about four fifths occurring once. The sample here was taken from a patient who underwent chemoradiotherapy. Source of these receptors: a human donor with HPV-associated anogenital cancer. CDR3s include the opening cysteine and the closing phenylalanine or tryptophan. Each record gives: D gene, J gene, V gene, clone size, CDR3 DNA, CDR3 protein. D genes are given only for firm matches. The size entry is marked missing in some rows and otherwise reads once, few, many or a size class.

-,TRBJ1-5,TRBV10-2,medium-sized,TGCGCCAGCAGTGCCTCGCGGAACAATCAGCCCCAGCATTTT,CASSASRNNQPQHF
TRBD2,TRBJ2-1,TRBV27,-,TGTGCCAGCAGTGAGACTAGCGGGTGCAGCTCCTACAATGAGCAGTTCTTC,CASSETSGCSSYNEQFF
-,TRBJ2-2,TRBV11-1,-,TGTGCCAGCAGCTTAGGAGGAGGGCTCACCGGGGAGCTGTTTTTT,CASSLGGGLTGELFF
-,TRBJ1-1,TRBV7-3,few,TGTGCCAGCAGCTTAAACCCGGTCACTGAAGCTTTCTTT,CASSLNPVTEAFF
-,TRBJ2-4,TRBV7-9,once,TGTGCCAGCAGCTTGGGAGCGGGTTCGGCCAAAAACATTCAGTACTTC,CASSLGAGSAKNIQYF
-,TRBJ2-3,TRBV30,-,TGTGCCTGGACGAGCTTAGATACGCAGTATTTT,CAWTSLDTQYF
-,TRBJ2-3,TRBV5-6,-,TGTGCCAGCAGCTTGGGGGGAGCGGATACGCAGTATTTT,CASSLGGADTQYF
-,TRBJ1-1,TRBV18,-,TGTGCCAGCGTCGACAGTGCTACATTTATGAACACTGAAGCTTTCTTT,CASVDSATFMNTEAFF
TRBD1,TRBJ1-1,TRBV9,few,TGTGCCAGCAGCGTAGCGTACAGGGGCGGGGAAGCTTTCTTT,CASSVAYRGGEAFF
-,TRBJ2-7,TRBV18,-,TGTGCCAGCTCACCGCGGAGCGCCGAAATATTAAGAAGGCAGTACTTC,CASSPRSAEILRRQYF
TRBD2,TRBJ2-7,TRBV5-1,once,TGCGCCAGCAGGCTAGCGGGAGGTCCCTACGAGCAGTACTTC,CASRLAGGPYEQYF
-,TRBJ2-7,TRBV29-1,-,TGCAGCGTTGTCTGGGCGAGGGACTACGAGCAGTACTTC,CSVVWARDYEQYF
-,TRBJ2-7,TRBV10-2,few,TGCGCCAGCAGTGATTGGGAGATAATCCTCTACGAGCAGTACTTC,CASSDWEIILYEQYF
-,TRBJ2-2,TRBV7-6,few,TGTGCCAGCAGCACAAGAGGGGGGACCGGGGAGCTGTTTTTT,CASSTRGGTGELFF
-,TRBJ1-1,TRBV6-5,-,TGTGCCAGCAGTTTAGGGGGGACCACTGAAGCTTTCTTT,CASSLGGTTEAFF
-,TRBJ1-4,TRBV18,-,TGTGCCAGCTCACCCGGGGTAACTAATGAAAAACTGTTTTTT,CASSPGVTNEKLFF
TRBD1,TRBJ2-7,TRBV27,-,TGTGCCAGCAGTTTATGGGACAGCTCCTACGAGCAGTACTTC,CASSLWDSSYEQYF
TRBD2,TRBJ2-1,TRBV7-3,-,TGTGCCAGCAGCTTTAGCGGGAGCTCCTACAATGAGCAGTTCTTC,CASSFSGSSYNEQFF
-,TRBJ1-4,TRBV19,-,TGTGCCAGTAGTATAGGCGCAAAACTGTTTTTT,CASSIGAKLFF
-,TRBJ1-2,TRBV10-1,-,TGCGCCAGCAGTCTGGACAGAAACTATGGCTACACCTTC,CASSLDRNYGYTF
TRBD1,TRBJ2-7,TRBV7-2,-,TGTGCCAGCAGCCCTCGACAGGGGTTGTACGAGCAGTACTTC,CASSPRQGLYEQYF
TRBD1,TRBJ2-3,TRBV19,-,TGTGCCAGTAGCTTGACAGGGTTGGGTACGCAGTATTTT,CASSLTGLGTQYF
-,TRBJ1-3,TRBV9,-,TGTGCCAGCAGCTCGAAAAGTTCTGGAAACACCATATATTTT,CASSSKSSGNTIYF
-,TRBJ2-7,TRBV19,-,TGTGCCAGTAGTATACAGGGCTCCTACGAGCAGTACTTC,CASSIQGSYEQYF
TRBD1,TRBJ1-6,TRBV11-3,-,TGTGCCAGCAGCTTGCGGACAGGGGCTTCACCCCTCCACTTT,CASSLRTGASPLHF
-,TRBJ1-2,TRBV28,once,TGTGCCAGCAGCCTAGGGGACTATGGCTACACCTTC,CASSLGDYGYTF
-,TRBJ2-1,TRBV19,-,TGTGCCAGTAGTTCCCCCTATAGCGGAGCCCTGAATGAGCAGTTCTTC,CASSSPYSGALNEQFF
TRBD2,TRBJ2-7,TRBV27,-,TGTGCCAGCAGTTTATGGGGGGGTACCTCCTACGAGCAGTACTTC,CASSLWGGTSYEQYF
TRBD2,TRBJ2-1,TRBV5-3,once,TGTGCCAGAAGCCCGGGACTAGCCCCCTACAATGAGCAGTTCTTC,CARSPGLAPYNEQFF
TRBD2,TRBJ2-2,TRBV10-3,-,TGTGCCAGCGCATACGTAGCGGGGGACACCGGGGAGCTGTTTTTT,CASAYVAGDTGELFF
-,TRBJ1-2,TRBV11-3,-,TGTGCCAGCAGCCCAGGGGACGTCAATAACTATGGCTACACCTTC,CASSPGDVNNYGYTF
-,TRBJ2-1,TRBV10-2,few,TGCGCCAGCAGTCCCGACGGTTACAATGAGCAGTTCTTC,CASSPDGYNEQFF
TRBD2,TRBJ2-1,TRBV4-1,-,TGCGCCAGCAGCCCCCCGGGGGGACTAGCGGGAGCCAATGAGCAGTTCTTC,CASSPPGGLAGANEQFF
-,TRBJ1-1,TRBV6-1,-,TGTGCCAGCAGTGTCCAGCACACTGAAGCTTTCTTT,CASSVQHTEAFF
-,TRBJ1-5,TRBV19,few,TGTGCCAGTAGTACTCAGGGGAATCAGCCCCAGCATTTT,CASSTQGNQPQHF
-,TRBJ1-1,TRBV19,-,TGTGCCAGTAGTATAGAAGGGACGGCCCGGAACACTGAAGCTTTCTTT,CASSIEGTARNTEAFF
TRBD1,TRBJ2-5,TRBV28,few,TGTGCCAGCACCGGCCGGGACAGGGTCCGTCAAGAGACCCAGTACTTC,CASTGRDRVRQETQYF
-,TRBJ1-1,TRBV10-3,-,TGTGCCATCAGTGACCCACGAGGGGGGTCGAGGAACACTGAAGCTTTCTTT,CAISDPRGGSRNTEAFF
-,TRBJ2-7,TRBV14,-,TGTGCCAGCAGCCACTCAGGAGTCCACGAGCAGTACTTC,CASSHSGVHEQYF
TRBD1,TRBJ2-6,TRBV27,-,TGTGCCAGCAGCCAACGGACAGGGACGCTTTCTGGGGCCAACGTCCTGACTTTC,CASSQRTGTLSGANVLTF
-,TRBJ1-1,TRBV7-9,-,TGTGCCAGCAGCTTAGATGGGGTGGGTGAAGCTTTCTTT,CASSLDGVGEAFF
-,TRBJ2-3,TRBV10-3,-,TGTGCCATCAGTGAGTCGACGAGGGGCACAGATACGCAGTATTTT,CAISESTRGTDTQYF
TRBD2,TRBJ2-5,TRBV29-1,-,TGCAGCGTGAGGGGTAGCGGGAGGCCCGAAGAGACCCAGTACTTC,CSVRGSGRPEETQYF
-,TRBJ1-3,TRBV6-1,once,TGTGCCAGCAGGGAGACAGCAAACGGAAACACCATATATTTT,CASRETANGNTIYF
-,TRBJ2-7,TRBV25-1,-,TGTGCCAGCAGTGAGGGTATAAAGGAGTTGAATTTC,CASSEGIKELNF
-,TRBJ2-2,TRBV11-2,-,TGTGCCAGCAGCTTTAACACCGGGGAGCTGTTTTTT,CASSFNTGELFF
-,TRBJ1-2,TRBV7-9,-,TGTGCCAGCAGCTTAGTTGGGAGCCAGGGTCACACCTTC,CASSLVGSQGHTF
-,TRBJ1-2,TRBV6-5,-,TGTGCCAGCAGCCAGGCACAGTACTATGGCTACACCTTC,CASSQAQYYGYTF
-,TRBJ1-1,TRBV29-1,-,TGCAGCGTTGAAGATGGGGCAGGTGGGGAGACTTTCTTT,CSVEDGAGGETFF
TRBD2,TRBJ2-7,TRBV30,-,TGTGCCTGGAGTAGCGGGAGTGTCTACGAGCAGTACTTC,CAWSSGSVYEQYF